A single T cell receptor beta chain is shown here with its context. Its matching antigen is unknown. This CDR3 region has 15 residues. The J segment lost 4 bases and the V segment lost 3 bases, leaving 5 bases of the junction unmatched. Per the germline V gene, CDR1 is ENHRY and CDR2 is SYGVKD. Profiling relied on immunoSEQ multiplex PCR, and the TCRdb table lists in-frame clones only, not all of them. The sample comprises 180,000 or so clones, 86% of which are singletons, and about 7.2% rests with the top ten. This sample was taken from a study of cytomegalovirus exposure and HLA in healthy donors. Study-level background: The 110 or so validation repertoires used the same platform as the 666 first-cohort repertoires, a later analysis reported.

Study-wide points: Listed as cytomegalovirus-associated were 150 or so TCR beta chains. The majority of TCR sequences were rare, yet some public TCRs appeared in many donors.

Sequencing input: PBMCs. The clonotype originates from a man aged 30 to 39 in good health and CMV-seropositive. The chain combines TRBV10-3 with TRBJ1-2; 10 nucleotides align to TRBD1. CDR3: CAISETTGGLYGYTF. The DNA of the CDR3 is TGTGCCATCAGTGAAACGACAGGGGGCCTCTATGGCTACACCTTC.